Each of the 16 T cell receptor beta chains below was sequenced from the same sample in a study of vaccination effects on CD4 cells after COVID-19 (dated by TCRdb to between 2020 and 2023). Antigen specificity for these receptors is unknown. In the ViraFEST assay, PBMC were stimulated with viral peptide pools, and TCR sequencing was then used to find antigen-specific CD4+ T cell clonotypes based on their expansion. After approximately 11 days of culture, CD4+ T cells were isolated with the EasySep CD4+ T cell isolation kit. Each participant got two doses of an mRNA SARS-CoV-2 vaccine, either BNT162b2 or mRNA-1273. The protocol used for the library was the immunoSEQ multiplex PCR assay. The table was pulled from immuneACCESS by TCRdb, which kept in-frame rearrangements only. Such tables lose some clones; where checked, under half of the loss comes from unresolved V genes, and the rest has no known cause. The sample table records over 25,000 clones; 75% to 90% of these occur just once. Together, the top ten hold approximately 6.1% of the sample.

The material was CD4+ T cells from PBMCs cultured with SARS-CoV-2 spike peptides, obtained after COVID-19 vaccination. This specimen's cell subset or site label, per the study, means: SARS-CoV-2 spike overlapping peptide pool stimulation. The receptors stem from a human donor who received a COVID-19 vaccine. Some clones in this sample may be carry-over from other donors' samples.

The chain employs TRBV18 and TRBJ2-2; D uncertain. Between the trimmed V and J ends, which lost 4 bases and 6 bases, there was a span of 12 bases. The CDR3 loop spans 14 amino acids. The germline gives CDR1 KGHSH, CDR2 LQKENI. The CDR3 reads CASSRGLVPGELFF. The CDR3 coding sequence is TGTGCCAGCTCACGAGGCCTGGTCCCCGGGGAGCTGTTTTTT.

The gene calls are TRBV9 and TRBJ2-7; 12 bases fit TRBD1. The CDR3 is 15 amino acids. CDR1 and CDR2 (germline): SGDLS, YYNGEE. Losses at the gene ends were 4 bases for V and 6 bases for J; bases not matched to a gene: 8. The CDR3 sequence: CASSPGTGGRGEQYF. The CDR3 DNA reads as TGTGCCAGCAGCCCCGGGACAGGGGGCCGAGGCGAGCAGTACTTC.

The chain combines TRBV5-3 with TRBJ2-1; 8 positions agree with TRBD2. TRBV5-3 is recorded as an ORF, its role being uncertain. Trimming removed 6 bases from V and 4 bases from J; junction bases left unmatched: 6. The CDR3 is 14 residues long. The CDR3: CARTGTREYNEQFF. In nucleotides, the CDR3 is TGTGCCAGAACCGGGACTAGAGAATACAATGAGCAGTTCTTC.

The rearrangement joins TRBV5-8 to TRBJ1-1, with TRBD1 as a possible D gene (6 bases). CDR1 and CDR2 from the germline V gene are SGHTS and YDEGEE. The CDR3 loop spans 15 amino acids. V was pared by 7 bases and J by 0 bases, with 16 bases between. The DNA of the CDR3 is TGTGCCAGCCCTGGAGATGGGACAATGAACACTGAAGCTTTCTTT. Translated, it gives CASPGDGTMNTEAFF.

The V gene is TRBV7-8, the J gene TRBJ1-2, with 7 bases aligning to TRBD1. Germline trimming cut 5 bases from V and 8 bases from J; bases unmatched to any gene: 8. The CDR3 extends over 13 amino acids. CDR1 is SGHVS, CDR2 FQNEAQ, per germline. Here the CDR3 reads CASSTRQGGGYTF. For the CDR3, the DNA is TGTGCCAGCAGCACCAGACAGGGCGGCGGCTACACCTTC.

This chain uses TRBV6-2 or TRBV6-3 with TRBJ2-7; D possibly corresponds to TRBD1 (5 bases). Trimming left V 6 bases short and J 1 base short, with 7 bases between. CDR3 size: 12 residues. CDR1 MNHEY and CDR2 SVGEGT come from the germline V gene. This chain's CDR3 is CASSDSSYEQYV. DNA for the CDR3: TGTGCCAGCAGCGACAGTTCCTACGAGCAGTACGTC.

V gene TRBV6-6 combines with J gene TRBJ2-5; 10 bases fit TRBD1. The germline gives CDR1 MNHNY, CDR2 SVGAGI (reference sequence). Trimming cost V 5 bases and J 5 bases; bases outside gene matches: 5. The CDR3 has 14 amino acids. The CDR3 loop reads CASSRDRGWETQYF. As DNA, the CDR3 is TGTGCCAGCAGTCGGGACAGGGGTTGGGAGACCCAGTACTTC.

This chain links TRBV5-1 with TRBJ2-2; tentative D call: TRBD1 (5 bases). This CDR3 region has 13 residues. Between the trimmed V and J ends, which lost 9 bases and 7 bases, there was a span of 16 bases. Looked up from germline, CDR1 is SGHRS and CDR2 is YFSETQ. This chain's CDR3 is CANRQGSSGELFF. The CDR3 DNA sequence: TGCGCCAATAGGCAGGGAAGCAGCGGGGAGCTGTTTTTT. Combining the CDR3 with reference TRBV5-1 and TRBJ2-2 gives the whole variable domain KAGVTQTPRYLIKTRGQQVTLSCSPISGHRSVSWYQQTPGQGLQFLFEYFSETQRNKGNFPGRFSGRQFSNSRSEMNVSTLELGDSALYLCANRQGSSGELFFGEGSRLTVL.

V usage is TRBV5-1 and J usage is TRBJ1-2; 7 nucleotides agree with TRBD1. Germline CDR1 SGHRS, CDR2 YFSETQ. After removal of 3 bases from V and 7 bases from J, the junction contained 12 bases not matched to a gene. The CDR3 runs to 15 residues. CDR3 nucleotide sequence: TGCGCCAGCAGCTCAAGCGCCGGGACAGCGGGTGGCTACACCTTC. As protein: CASSSSAGTAGGYTF.

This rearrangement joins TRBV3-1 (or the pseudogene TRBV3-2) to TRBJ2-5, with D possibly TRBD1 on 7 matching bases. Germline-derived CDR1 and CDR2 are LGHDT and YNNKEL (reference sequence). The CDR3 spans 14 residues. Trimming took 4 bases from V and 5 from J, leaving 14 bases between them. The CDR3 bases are TGTGCCAGCAGCCTGAGGGCAGGGGGGGAGACCCAGTACTTC. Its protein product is CASSLRAGGETQYF.

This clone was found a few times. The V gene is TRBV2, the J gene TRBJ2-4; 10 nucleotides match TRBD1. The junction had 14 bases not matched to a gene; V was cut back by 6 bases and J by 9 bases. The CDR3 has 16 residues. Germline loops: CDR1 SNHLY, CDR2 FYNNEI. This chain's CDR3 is CASSGGPGQGKSIQYF. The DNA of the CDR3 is TGTGCCAGCAGCGGGGGCCCGGGACAGGGGAAGAGCATTCAGTACTTC.

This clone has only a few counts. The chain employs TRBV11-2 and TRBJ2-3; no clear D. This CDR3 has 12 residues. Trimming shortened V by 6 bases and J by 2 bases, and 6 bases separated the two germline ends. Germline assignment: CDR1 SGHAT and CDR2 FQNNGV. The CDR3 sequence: CASSKTTDTQYF. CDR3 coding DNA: TGTGCCAGCAGTAAGACCACAGATACGCAGTATTTT.

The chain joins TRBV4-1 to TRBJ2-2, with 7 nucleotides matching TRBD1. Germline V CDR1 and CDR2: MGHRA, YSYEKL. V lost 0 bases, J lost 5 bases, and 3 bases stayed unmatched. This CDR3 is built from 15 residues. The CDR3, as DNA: TGCGCCAGCAGCCAAGACGGGACAGCAACCGGGGAGCTGTTTTTT. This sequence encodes CASSQDGTATGELFF.

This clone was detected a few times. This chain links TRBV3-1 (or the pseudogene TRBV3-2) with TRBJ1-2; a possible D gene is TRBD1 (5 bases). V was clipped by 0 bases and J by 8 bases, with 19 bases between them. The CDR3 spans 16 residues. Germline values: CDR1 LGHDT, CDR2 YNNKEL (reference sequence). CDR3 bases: TGTGCCAGCAGCCAAGATCAAGTCGACCGAAGGGGAGGCTACACCTTC. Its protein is CASSQDQVDRRGGYTF.

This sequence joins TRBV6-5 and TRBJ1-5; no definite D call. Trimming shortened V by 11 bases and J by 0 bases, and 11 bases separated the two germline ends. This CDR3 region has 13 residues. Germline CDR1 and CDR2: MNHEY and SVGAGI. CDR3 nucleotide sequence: TGTGCCGGGCGAGAGGATAGCAATCAGCCCCAGCATTTT. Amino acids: CAGREDSNQPQHF.

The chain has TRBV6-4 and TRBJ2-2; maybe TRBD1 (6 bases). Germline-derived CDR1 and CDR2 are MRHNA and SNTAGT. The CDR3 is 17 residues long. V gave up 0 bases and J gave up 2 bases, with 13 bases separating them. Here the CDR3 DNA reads TGTGCCAGCAGTGACTCGGAGAGTGGGACAAACACCGGGGAGCTGTTTTTT. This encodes CASSDSESGTNTGELFF.